This T cell receptor (beta chain) emerged from a study of T cell changes during pregnancy in multiple sclerosis. TCRdb's copy holds only in-frame clones and misses some; the assay was immunoSEQ multiplex PCR. This repertoire shows nearly 60,000 clones, 75% to 95% found once; its top ten account for just under 0.5%. The source was CD4+ T cells from peripheral blood mononuclear cells, collected after pregnancy. The sequence was collected from a female donor in good health, enrolled as a control in a pregnancy study.

The CDR3: CASSSSGVGGSTEAFF. The CDR3 nucleotides read TGTGCCAGCAGCTCTAGTGGGGTGGGTGGGAGCACTGAAGCTTTCTTT. J is TRBJ1-1 and V is TRBV7-2, with D unresolved. Per the germline V gene, CDR1 is SGHTA and CDR2 is FQGNSA. CDR3 size: 16 residues. The germline V and J ends were trimmed by 4 bases and 4 bases, with 19 bases remaining between them.